This TCR beta chain was captured by sequencing in a study of graft-versus-host responses after intestinal transplantation. Whole-study findings and limits: Early post-transplant HvG declines showed an association with peak circulating GvH clone levels. Detection of GvH clones occurred in recipient marrow, and some had their first appearance in ileum or blood.

Assay used: immunoSEQ multiplex PCR; TCRdb lists only in-frame clones, some missing. The repertoire holds approximately 97,000 clones, with 91% as singletons. Note on this clone: The antigen is not known.

Germline V gene sequence: CDR1 LNHNV, CDR2 YYDKDF (reference sequence). CDR3 length: 16 amino acids. The V gene lost 0 bases and the J gene lost 5 bases, with 13 bases spanning the gap. The sequencing here drew on unstimulated CD4+ T cells sorted from spleen or lymph node cells, taken before transplant. The chain is built from TRBV15 and TRBJ2-2, with a possible D match to TRBD1 (5 bases). This receptor was taken from a human donor who was the organ donor for an intestinal transplant. This chain's CDR3 is CATSRDGRERTGELFF. In DNA form, the CDR3 reads TGTGCCACCAGCAGAGATGGCAGGGAAAGGACCGGGGAGCTGTTTTTT.